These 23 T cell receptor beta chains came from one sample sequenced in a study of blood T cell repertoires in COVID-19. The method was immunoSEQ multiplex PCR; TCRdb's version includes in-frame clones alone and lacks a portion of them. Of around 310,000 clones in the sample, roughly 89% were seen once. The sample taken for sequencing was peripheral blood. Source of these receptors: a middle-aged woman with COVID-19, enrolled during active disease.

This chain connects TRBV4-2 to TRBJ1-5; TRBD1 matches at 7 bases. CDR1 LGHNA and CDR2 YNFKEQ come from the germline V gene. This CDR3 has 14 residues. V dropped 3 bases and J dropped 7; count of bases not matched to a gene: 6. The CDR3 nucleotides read TGTGCCAGCAGCCAGGGACAGCCAGAACAGCCCCAGCATTTT. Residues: CASSQGQPEQPQHF.

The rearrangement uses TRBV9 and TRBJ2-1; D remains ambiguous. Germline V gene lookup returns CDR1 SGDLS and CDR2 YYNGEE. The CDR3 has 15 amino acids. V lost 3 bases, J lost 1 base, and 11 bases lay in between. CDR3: CASSGLSESYNEQFF. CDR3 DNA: TGTGCCAGCAGCGGCCTCAGCGAGTCCTACAATGAGCAGTTCTTC.

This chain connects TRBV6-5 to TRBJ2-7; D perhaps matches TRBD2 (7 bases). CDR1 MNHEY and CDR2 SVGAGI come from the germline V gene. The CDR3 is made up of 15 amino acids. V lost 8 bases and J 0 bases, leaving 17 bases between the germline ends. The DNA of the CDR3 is TGTGCCAGCGGGGCGGGGGCGGCCTCCTCCTACGAGCAGTACTTC. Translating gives CASGAGAASSYEQYF.

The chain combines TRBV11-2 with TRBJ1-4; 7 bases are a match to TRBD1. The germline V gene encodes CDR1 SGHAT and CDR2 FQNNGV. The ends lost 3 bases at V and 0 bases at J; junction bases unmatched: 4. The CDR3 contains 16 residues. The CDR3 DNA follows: TGTGCCAGCAGCTTGGGACAGAGATCAACTAATGAAAAACTGTTTTTT. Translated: CASSLGQRSTNEKLFF.

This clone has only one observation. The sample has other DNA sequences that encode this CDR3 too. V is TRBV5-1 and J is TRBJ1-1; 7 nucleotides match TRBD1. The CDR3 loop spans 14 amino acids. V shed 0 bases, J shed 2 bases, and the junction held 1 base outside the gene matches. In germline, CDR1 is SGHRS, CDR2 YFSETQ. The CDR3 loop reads CASSLDRGNTEAFF. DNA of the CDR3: TGCGCCAGCAGCTTGGACAGGGGAAACACTGAAGCTTTCTTT.

The CDR3: CASSQVQFRGEKLFF. The CDR3 region has the DNA TGTGCCAGCAGCCAAGTTCAGTTTAGGGGAGAAAAACTGTTTTTT. This chain connects TRBV3-1 (or the pseudogene TRBV3-2) to TRBJ1-4; a weak D match, TRBD1 (5 bases). The CDR3 runs to 15 residues. Trimming shortened V by 1 base and J by 8 bases, and 14 bases separated the two germline ends. Germline CDR1 is LGHDT and CDR2 is YNNKEL (reference sequence).

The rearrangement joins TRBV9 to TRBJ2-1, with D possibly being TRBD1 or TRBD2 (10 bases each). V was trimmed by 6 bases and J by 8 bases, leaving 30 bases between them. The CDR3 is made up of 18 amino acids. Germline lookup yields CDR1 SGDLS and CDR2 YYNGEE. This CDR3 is CASTEDRGSSGSSDEQFF. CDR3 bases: TGTGCCAGCACCGAGGACAGGGGGTCTAGCGGGAGTTCCGATGAGCAGTTCTTC.

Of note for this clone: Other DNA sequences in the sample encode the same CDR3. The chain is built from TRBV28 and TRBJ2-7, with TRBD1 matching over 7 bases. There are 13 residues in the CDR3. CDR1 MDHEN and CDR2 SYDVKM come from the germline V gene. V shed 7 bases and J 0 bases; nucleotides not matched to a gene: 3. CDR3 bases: TGTGCCAGCACCCGGGACAGCTCCTACGAGCAGTACTTC. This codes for CASTRDSSYEQYF.

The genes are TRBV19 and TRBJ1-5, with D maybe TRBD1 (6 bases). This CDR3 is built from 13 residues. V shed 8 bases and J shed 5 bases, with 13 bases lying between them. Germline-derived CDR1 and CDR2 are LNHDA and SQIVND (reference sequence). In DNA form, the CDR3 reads TGTGCCAGTGATTTACAGGGATATCAGCCCCAGCATTTT. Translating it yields CASDLQGYQPQHF.

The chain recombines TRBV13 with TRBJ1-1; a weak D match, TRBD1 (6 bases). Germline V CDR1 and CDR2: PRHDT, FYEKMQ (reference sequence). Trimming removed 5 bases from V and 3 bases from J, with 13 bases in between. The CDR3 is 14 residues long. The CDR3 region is CASSRRKGDTEAFF. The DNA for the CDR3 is TGTGCCAGCAGCCGTCGAAAGGGGGACACTGAAGCTTTCTTT.

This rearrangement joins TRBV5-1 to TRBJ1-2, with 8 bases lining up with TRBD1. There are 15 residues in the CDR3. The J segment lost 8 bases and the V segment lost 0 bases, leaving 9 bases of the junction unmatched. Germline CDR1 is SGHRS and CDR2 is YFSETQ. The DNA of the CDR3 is TGCGCCAGCAGCTTGGTTCAGGGGGCAAGTAGCGGCTACACCTTC. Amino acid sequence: CASSLVQGASSGYTF.

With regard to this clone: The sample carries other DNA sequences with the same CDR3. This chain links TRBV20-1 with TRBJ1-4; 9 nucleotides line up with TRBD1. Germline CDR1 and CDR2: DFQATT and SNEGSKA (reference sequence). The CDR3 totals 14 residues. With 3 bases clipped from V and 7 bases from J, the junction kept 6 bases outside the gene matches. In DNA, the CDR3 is TGCAGTGCTAGTGCGGGACAGGGATCTGAAAAACTGTTTTTT. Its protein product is CSASAGQGSEKLFF.

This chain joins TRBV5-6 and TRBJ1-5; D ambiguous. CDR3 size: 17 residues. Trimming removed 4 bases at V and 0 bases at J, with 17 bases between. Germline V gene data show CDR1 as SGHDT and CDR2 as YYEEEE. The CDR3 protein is CASSPAGRPGSNQPQHF. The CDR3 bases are TGTGCCAGCAGCCCCGCGGGCCGGCCCGGTAGCAATCAGCCCCAGCATTTT.

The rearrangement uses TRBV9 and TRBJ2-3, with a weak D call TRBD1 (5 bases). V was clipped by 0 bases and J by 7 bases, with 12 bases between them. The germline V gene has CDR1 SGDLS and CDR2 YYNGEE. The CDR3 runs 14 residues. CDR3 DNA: TGTGCCAGCAGCGTAGCTACCAGGGCAAATACGCAGTATTTT. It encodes CASSVATRANTQYF.

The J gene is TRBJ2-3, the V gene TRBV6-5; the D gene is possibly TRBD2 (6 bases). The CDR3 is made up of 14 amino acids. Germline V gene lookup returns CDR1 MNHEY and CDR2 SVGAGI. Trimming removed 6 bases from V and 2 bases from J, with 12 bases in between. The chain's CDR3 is CASSLAGPTDTQYF. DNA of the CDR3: TGTGCCAGCAGCTTGGCGGGGCCCACAGATACGCAGTATTTT.

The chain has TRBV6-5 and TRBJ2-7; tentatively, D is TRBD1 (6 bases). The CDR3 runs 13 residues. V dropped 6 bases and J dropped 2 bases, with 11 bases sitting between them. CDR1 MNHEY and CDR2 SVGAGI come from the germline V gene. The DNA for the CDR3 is TGTGCCAGCAGACGGGACAACACCTACGAGCAGTACTTC. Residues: CASRRDNTYEQYF.

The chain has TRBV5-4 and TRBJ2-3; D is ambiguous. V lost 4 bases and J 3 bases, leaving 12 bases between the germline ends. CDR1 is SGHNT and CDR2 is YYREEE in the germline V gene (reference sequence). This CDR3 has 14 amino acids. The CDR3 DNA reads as TGTGCCAGCAGCCCGGCTAGAAGGACAGATACGCAGTATTTT. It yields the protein CASSPARRTDTQYF.

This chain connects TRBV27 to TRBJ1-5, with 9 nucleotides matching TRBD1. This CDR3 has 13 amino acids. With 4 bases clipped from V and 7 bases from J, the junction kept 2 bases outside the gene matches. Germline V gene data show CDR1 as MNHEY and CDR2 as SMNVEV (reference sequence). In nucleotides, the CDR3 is TGTGCCAGCAGTTGGACAGGGGAACAGCCCCAGCATTTT. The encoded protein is CASSWTGEQPQHF.

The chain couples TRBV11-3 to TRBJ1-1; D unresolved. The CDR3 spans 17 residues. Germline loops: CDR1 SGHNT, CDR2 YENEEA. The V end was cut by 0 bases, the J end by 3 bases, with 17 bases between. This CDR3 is CASSLEIGIRKDTEAFF. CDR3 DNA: TGTGCCAGCAGCTTAGAAATCGGGATCCGGAAAGACACTGAAGCTTTCTTT.

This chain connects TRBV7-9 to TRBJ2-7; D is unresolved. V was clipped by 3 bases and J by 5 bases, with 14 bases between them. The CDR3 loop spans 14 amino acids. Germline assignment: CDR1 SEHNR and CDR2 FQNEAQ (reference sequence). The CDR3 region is CASSFVDKRDEQYF. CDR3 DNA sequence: TGTGCCAGCAGCTTCGTCGATAAACGGGACGAGCAGTACTTC.

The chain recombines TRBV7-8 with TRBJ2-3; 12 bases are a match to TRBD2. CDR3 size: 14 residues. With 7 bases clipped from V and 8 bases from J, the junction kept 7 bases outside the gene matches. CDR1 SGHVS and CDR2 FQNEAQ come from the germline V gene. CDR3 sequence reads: CASTRTSGKGTQYF. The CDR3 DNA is TGTGCCAGCACCCGGACTAGCGGGAAGGGTACGCAGTATTTT.

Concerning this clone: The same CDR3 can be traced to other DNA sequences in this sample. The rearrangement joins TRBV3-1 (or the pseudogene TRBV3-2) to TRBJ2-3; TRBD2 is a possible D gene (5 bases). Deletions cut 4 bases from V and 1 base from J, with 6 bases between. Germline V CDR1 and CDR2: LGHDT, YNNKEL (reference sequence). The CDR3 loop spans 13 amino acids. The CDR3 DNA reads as TGTGCCAGCAGCCTCGGGGGCACAGATACGCAGTATTTT. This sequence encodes CASSLGGTDTQYF.

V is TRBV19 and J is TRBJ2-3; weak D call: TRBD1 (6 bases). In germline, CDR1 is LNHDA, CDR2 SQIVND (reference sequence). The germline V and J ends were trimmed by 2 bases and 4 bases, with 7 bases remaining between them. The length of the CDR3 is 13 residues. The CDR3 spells CASSITGPDTQYF. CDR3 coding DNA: TGTGCCAGTAGTATAACAGGGCCAGATACGCAGTATTTT.